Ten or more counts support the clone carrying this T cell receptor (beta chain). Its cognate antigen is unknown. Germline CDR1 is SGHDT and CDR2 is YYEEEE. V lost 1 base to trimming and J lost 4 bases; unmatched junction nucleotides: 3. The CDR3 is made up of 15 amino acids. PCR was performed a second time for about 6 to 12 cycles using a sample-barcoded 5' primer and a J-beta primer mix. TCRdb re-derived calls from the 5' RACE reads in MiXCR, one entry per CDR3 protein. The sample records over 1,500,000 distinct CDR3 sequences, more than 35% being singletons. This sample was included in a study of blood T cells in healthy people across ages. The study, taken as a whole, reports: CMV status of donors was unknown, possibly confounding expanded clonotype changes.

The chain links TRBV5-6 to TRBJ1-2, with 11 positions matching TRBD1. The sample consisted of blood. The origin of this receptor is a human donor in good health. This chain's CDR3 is CASSLWGQGVYGYTF. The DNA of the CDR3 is TGTGCCAGCAGCTTGTGGGGACAGGGGGTCTATGGCTACACCTTC.